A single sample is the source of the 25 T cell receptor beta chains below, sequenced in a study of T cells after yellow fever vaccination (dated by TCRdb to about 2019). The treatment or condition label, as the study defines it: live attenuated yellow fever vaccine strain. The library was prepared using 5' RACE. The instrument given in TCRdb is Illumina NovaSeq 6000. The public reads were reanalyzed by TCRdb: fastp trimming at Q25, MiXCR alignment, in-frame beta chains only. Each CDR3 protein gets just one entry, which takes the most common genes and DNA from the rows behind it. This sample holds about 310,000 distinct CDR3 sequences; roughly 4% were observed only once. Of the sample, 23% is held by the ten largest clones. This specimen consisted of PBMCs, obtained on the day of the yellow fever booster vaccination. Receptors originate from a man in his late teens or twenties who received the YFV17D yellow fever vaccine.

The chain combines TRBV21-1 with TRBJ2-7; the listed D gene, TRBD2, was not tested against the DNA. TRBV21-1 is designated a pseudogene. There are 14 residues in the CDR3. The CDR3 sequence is CARAVLAGIYEQYV. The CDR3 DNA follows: TGTGCCAGGGCGGTACTAGCGGGGATCTACGAGCAGTACGTC.

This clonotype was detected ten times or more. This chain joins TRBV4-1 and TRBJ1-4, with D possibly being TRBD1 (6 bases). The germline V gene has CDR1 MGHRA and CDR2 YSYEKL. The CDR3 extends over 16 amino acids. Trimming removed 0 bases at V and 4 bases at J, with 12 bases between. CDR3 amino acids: CASSQDAQGFNEKLFF. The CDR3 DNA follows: TGCGCCAGCAGCCAAGATGCGCAGGGGTTTAATGAAAAACTGTTTTTT.

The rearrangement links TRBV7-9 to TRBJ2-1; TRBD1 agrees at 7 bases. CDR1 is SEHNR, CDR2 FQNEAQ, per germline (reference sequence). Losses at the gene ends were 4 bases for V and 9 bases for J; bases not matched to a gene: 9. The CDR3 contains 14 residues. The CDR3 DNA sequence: TGTGCCAGCAGCTCGAAAAATACAGGGGTTGAGCAGTTCTTC. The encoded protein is CASSSKNTGVEQFF.

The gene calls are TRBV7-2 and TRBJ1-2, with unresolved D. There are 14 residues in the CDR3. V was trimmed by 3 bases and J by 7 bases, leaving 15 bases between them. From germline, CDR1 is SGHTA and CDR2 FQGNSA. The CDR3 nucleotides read TGTGCCAGCAGCTTCACCAATTTGGGTCCTGGCTACACCTTC. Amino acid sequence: CASSFTNLGPGYTF. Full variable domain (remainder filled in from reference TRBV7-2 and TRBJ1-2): GAGVSQSPSNKVTEKGKDVELRCDPISGHTALYWYRQSLGQGLEFLIYFQGNSAPDKSGLPSDRFSAERTGGSVSTLTIQRTQQEDSAVYLCASSFTNLGPGYTFGSGTRLTVV.

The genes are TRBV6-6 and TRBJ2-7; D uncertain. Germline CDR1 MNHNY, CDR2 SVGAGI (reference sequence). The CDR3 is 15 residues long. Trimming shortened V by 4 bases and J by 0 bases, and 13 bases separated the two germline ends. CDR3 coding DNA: TGTGCCAGCAGTTTGAGGAGCCTCACCTCCTACGAGCAGTACTTC. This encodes CASSLRSLTSYEQYF.

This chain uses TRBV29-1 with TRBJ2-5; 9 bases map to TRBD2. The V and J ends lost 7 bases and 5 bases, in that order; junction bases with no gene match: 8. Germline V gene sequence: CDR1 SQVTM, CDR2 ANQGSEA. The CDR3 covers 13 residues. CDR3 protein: CSGGLARRETQYF. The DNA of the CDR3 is TGCAGCGGGGGACTAGCTCGTCGGGAGACCCAGTACTTC.

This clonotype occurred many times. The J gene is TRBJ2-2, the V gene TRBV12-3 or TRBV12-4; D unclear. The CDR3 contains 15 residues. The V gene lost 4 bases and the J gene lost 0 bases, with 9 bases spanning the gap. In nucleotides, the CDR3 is TGTGCCAGCAGTTACAGATCTTCGAACACCGGGGAGCTGTTTTTT. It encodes CASSYRSSNTGELFF.

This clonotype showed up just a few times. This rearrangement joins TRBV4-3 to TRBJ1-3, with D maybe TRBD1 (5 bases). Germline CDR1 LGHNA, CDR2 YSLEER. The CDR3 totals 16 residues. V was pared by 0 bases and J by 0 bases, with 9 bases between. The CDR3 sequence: CASSQDSRGSGNTIYF. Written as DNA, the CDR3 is TGCGCCAGCAGCCAAGATTCTAGGGGCTCTGGAAACACCATATATTTT.

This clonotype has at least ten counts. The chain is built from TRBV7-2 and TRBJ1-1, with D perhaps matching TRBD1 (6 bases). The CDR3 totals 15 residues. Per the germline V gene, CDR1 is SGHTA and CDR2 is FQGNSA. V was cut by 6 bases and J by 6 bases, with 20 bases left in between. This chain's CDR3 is CASSSLWDGGSEAFF. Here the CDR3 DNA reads TGTGCCAGCAGTTCTCTCTGGGACGGGGGCTCTGAAGCTTTCTTT.

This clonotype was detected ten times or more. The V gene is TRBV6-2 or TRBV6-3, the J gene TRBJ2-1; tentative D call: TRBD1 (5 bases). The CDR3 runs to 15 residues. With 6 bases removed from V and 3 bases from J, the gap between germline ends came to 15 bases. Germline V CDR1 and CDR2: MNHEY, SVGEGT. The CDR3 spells CASSALGADYNEQFF. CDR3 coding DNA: TGTGCCAGCAGCGCTCTAGGGGCCGACTACAATGAGCAGTTCTTC.

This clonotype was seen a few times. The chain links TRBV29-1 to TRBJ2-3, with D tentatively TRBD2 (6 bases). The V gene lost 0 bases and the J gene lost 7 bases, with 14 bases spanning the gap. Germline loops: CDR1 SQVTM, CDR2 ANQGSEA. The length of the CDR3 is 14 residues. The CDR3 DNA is TGCAGCGTTGAAGAGGGTCGGGGGACGAATACGCAGTATTTT. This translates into CSVEEGRGTNTQYF.

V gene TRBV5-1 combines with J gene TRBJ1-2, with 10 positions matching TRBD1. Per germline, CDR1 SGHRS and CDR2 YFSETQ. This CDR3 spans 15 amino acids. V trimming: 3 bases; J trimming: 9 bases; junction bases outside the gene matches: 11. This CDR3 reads CASSSYTGQGKSYTF. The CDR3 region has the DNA TGCGCCAGCAGCTCCTACACGGGACAGGGGAAGAGCTACACCTTC.

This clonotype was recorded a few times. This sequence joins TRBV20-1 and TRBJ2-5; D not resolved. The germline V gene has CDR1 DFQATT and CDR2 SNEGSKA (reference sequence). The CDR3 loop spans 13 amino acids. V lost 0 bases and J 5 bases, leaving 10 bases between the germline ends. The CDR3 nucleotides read TGCAGTGCTAGAGACTCTCAGCCGGAGACCCAGTACTTC. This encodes CSARDSQPETQYF.

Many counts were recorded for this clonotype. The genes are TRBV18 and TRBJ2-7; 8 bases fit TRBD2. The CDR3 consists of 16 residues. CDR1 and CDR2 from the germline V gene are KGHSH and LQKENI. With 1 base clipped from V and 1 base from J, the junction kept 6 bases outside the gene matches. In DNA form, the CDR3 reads TGTGCCAGCTCACCACGGGGCAGCGGGGGTTCCTACGAGCAGTACTTC. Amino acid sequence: CASSPRGSGGSYEQYF.

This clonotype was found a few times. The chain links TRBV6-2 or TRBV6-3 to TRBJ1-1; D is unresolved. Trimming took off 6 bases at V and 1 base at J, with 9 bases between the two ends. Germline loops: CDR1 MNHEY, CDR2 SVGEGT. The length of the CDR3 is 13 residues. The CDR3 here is CASSLNWNTEAFF. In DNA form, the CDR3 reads TGTGCCAGCAGCTTAAATTGGAACACTGAAGCTTTCTTT.

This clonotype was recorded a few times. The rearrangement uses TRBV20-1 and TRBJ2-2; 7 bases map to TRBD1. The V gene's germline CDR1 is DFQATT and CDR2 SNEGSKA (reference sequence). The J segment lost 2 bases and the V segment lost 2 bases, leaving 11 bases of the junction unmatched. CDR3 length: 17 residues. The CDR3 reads CSARPPTGDTNTGELFF. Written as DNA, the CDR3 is TGCAGTGCTAGACCACCTACAGGGGACACAAACACCGGGGAGCTGTTTTTT.

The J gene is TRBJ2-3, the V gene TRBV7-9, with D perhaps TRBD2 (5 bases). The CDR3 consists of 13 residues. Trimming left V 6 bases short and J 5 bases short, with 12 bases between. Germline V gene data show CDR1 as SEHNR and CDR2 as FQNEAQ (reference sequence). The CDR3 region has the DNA TGTGCCAGCAGTTGGGCCGGGGAAGATACGCAGTATTTT. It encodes CASSWAGEDTQYF.

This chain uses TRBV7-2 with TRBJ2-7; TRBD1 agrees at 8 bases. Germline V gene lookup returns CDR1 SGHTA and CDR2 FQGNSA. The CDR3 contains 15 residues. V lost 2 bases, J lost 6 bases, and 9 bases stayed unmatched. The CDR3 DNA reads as TGTGCCAGCAGCTTAACCGACAGGGGTTTTGGCGAGCAGTACTTC. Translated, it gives CASSLTDRGFGEQYF.

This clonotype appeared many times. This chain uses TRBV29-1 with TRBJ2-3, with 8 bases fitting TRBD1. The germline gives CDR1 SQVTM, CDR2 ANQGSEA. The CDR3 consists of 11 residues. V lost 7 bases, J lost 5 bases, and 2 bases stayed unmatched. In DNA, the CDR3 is TGCAGCGCCGGGACAGGAGATACGCAGTATTTT. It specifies CSAGTGDTQYF.

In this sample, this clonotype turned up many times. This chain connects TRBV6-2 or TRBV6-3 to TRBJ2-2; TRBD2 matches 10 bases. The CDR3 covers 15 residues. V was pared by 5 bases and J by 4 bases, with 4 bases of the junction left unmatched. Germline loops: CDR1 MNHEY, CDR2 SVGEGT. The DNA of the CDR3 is TGTGCCAGCAGTCTACTAGCGGGGATCACCGGGGAGCTGTTTTTT. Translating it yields CASSLLAGITGELFF.

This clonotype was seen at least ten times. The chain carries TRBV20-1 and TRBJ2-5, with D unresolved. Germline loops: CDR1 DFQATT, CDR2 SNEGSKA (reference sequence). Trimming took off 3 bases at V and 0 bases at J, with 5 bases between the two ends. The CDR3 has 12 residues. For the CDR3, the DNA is TGCAGTGCTAGTAAGGACCAAGAGACCCAGTACTTC. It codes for CSASKDQETQYF.

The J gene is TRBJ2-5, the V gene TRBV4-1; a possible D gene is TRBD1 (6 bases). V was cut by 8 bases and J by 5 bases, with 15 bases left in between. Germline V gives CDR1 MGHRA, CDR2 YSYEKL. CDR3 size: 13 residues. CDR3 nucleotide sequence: TGCGCCAGCCGGGGACAACGCACTGAGACCCAGTACTTC. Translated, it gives CASRGQRTETQYF.

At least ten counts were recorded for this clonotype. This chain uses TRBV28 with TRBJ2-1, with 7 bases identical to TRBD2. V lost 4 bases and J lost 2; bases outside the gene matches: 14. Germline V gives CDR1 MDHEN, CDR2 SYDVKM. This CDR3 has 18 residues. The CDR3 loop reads CASSSPRGGGETYNEQFF. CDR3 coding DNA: TGTGCCAGCAGTTCCCCTCGCGGTGGGGGGGAAACCTACAATGAGCAGTTCTTC.

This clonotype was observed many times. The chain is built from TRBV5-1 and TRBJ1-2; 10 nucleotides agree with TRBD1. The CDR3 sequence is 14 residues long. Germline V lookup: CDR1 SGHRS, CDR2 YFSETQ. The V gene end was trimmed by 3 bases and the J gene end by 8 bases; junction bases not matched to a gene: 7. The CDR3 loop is CASSWDRGPFGYTF. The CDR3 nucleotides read TGCGCCAGCAGCTGGGACAGGGGCCCTTTCGGCTACACCTTC.

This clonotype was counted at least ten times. The CDR3 region has the DNA TGTGCCTGGAGCAGGGGGACAAGCTACGAGCAGTACTTC. Translated, it gives CAWSRGTSYEQYF. The chain carries TRBV30 and TRBJ2-7; TRBD1 matches at 7 bases. The CDR3 loop spans 13 amino acids. CDR1 is GTSNPN and CDR2 is SVGIG in the germline V gene (reference sequence). Losses at the gene ends were 3 bases for V and 3 bases for J; bases not matched to a gene: 5.